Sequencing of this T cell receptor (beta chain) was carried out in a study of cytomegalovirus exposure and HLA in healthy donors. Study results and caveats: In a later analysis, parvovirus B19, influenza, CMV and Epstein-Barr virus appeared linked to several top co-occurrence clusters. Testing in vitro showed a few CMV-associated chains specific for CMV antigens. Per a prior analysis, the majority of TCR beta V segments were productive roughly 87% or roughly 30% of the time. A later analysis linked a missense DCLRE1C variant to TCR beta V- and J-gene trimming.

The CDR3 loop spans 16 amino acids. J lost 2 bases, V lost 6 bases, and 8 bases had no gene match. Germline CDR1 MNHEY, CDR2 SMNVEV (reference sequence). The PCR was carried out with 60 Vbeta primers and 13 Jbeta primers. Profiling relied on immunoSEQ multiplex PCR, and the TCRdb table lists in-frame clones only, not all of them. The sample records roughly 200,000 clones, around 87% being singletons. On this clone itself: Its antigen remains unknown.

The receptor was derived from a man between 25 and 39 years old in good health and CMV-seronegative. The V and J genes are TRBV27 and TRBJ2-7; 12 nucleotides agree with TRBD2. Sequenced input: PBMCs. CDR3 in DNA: TGTGCCAGCAGGAGACTAGCGGGGGCCCAGCCCTACGAGCAGTACTTC. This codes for CASRRLAGAQPYEQYF.